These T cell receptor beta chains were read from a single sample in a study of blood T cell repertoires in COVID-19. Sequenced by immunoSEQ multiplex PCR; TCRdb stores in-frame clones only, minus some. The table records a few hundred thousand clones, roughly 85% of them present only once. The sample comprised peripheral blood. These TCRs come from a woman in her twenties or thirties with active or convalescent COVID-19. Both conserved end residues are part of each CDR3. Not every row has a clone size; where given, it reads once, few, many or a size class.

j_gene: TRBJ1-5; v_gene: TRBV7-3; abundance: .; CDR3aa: CASSLRRRIAASHWEPQHF
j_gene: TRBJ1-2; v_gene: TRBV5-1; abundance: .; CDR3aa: CASSGTGVRGYGYTF
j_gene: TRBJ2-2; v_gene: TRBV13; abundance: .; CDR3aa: CASSFDRGRIGELFF
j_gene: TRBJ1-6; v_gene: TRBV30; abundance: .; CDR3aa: CAWRLRGPGSPLHF
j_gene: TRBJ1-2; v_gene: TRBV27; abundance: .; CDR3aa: CASTPAGGYGGYTF
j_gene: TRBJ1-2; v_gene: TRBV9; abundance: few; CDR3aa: CASSARQRHPYRYTF
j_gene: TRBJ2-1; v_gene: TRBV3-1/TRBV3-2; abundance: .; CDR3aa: CASSQGYLIGGGAHEQFF
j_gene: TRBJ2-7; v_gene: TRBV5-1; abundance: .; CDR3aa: CASSYPGAGDEQYF
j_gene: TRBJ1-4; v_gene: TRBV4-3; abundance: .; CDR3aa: CASSQDMGQGSEKLFF
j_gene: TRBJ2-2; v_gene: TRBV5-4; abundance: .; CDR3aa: CASSVPGVPGELFF
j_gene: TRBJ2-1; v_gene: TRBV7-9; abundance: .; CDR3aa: CASSLVSGGYEQFF
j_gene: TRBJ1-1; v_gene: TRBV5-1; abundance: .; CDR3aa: CASTLAGQGASSTEAFF
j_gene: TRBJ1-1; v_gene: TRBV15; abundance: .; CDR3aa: CATSRDRGGAMNTEAFF
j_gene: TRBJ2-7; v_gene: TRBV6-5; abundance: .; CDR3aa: CASSHRGQQYEQYF
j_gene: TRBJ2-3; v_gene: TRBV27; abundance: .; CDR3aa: CATSGRGPPDTQYF
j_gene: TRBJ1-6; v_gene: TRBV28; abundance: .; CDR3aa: CASSEDRGYSPLHF
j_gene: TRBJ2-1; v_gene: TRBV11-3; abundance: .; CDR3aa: CASSSPGTSGYNEQFF
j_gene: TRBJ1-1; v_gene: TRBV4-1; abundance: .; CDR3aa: CASSQPGTGGWNTEAFF
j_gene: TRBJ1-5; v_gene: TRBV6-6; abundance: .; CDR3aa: CASSYRTGYQPQHF
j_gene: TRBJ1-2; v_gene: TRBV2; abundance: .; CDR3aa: CASRDRGNYGYTF
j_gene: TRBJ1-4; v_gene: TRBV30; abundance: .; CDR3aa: CAWSPGSAGEKLFF
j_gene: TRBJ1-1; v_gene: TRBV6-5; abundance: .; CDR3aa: CASSYSRGLHGAFF
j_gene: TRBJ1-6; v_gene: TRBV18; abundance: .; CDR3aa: CASSPTQGNNSPLHF
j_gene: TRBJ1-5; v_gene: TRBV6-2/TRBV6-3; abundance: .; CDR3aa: CASSYVRVPNQPQHF
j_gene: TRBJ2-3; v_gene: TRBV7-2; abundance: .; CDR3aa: CASSLVSQAGGSTDTQYF